This passage covers 8 T cell receptor beta chains from one sample sequenced in a study of beta chain features in type 1 diabetes. Study results and limitations: A moderate, significant TCRB CDR3 shortening appeared in type 1 diabetes across four CD4+ subsets.

No cognate antigen is known for these TCRs. The entirety of the isolated RNA underwent reverse transcription, so expressed TCRB transcripts were sequenced. The table came from immunoSEQ multiplex PCR; TCRdb's copy has only in-frame clones and leaves some out. This table has around 260,000 clones, about 23% appearing once. Sample: naive CD4+ T cells from blood. These receptors were taken from a woman in her thirties with type 1 diabetes.

The genes are TRBV25-1 and TRBJ2-5; D possibly corresponds to TRBD2 (6 bases). This CDR3 is built from 13 residues. Germline assignment: CDR1 MGHDK and CDR2 SYGVNS. The V end was cut by 2 bases, the J end by 2 bases, with 6 bases between. The CDR3 coding sequence is TGTGCCAGCAGTGAAGGGGGGCAAGAGACCCAGTACTTC. Translating it yields CASSEGGQETQYF.

This chain connects TRBV5-8 to TRBJ1-2; 8 bases are a match to TRBD1. Germline lookup yields CDR1 SGHTS and CDR2 YDEGEE. J gave up 4 bases and V 7 bases, and 9 bases lay outside the gene matches. The CDR3 totals 14 residues. Here the CDR3 DNA reads TGTGCCAGCTCACTACAGGGGGTCGGCTATGGCTACACCTTC. Residues: CASSLQGVGYGYTF. Variable domain in full (rest from reference TRBV5-8 and TRBJ1-2): EAGVTQSPTHLIKTRGQQATLRCSPISGHTSVYWYQQALGLGLQFLLWYDEGEERNRGNFPPRFSGRQFPNYSSELNVNALELEDSALYLCASSLQGVGYGYTFGSGTRLTVV.

The chain carries TRBV6-5 and TRBJ1-2; D is undetermined. The CDR3 is made up of 11 amino acids. Trimming removed 6 bases at V and 4 bases at J, with 6 bases between. Germline-derived CDR1 and CDR2 are MNHEY and SVGAGI. CDR3 protein: CASSNIYGYTF. The CDR3 nucleotides read TGTGCCAGCAGCAACATCTATGGCTACACCTTC.

The chain couples TRBV2 to TRBJ2-7, with 10 bases aligning to TRBD2. The trim removed 4 bases at V and 6 bases at J, leaving 6 bases unmatched. Per the germline V gene, CDR1 is SNHLY and CDR2 is FYNNEI. The CDR3 length is 14 residues. DNA of the CDR3: TGTGCCAGCAGTGCCCTAGCGGGAGCTCCCGAGCAGTACTTC. This codes for CASSALAGAPEQYF.

This clone was counted between two and nine times. The rearrangement uses TRBV30 and TRBJ1-2; 10 bases map to TRBD1. The trim removed 7 bases at V and 4 bases at J, leaving 6 bases unmatched. The CDR3 is 13 residues long. CDR1 and CDR2 from the germline V gene are GTSNPN and SVGIG (reference sequence). The CDR3 region is CAFHWTGGYGYTF. DNA for the CDR3: TGTGCCTTCCATTGGACAGGGGGCTATGGCTACACCTTC.

This clone was seen only once. V and J are TRBV28 and TRBJ1-2; the D gene is possibly TRBD1 (6 bases). Trimming shortened V by 5 bases and J by 8 bases, and 12 bases separated the two germline ends. The CDR3 is 12 amino acids. The V gene's germline CDR1 is MDHEN and CDR2 SYDVKM. The CDR3 is CASSPQGRGYTF. DNA of the CDR3: TGTGCCAGCAGTCCCCAGGGGAGAGGCTACACCTTC.

V gene TRBV18 combines with J gene TRBJ1-4; D is perhaps TRBD1 (6 bases). Germline CDR1 and CDR2: KGHSH and LQKENI. The CDR3 has 15 amino acids. With 3 bases removed from V and 8 bases from J, the gap between germline ends came to 16 bases. CDR3 sequence: CASSPGNRVSEKLFF. In nucleotides, the CDR3 is TGTGCCAGCTCACCGGGGAACAGGGTTTCAGAAAAACTGTTTTTT.

This clone was recorded a few times. This rearrangement joins TRBV7-9 to TRBJ2-1; 7 nucleotides line up with TRBD1. The CDR3 loop spans 16 amino acids. Germline values: CDR1 SEHNR, CDR2 FQNEAQ (reference sequence). The V segment lost 7 bases and the J segment 7 bases; nucleotides outside the gene matches: 16. CDR3 nucleotides: TGTGCCAGCACCCGCGCAGGGGTAGGGGGCGGGAATGAGCAGTTCTTC. This gives the protein CASTRAGVGGGNEQFF.